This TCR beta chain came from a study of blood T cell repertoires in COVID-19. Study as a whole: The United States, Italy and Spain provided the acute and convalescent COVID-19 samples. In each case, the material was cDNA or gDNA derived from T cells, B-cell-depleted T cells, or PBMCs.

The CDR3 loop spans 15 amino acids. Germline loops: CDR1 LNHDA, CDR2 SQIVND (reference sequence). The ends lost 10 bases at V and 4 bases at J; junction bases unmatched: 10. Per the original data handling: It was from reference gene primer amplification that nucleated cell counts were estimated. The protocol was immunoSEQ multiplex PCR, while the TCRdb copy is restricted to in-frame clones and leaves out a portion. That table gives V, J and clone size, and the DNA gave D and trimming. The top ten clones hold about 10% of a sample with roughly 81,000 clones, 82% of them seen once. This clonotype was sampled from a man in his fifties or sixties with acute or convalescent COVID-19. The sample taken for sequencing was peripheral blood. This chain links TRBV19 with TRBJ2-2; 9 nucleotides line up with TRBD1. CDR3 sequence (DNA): TGTGCCACCATAACAGGGGGCTTGGGCACCGGGGAGCTGTTTTTT. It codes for CATITGGLGTGELFF.